Following are 4 T cell receptor beta chains from one sample sequenced in a study of blood T cell repertoires in COVID-19. Data came from immunoSEQ multiplex PCR; TCRdb stores just in-frame clones and leaves some out. The data show around 250,000 clones, around 82% seen once. Sequenced input: PBMCs or T cells enriched from blood (not recorded which). Receptor source: a man aged 45-65 years who had recovered from COVID-19.

This rearrangement joins TRBV11-2 to TRBJ1-3; D unresolved. Germline V gene lookup returns CDR1 SGHAT and CDR2 FQNNGV. V lost 5 bases and J lost 4, with 15 bases in between. The CDR3 consists of 15 residues. CDR3 sequence: CASSPRGNPGNTIYF. CDR3 in DNA: TGTGCCAGCAGCCCCCGCGGAAATCCGGGAAACACCATATATTTT.

This chain links TRBV3-1 (or the pseudogene TRBV3-2) with TRBJ2-2; D is possibly TRBD2 (6 bases). This CDR3 comprises 16 residues. Deletions cut 1 base from V and 4 bases from J, with 13 bases between. Per the germline V gene, CDR1 is LGHDT and CDR2 is YNNKEL (reference sequence). The CDR3 protein is CASSQGQRASTGELFF. For the CDR3, the DNA is TGTGCCAGCAGCCAAGGTCAGCGGGCGAGCACCGGGGAGCTGTTTTTT.

This clone was found a few times. The chain has TRBV20-1 and TRBJ2-1, with D hard to call. This CDR3 has 11 amino acids. Trimming shortened V by 0 bases and J by 9 bases, and 6 bases separated the two germline ends. Germline lookup yields CDR1 DFQATT and CDR2 SNEGSKA (reference sequence). CDR3 amino acids: CSARDLREQFF. CDR3 in DNA: TGCAGTGCTAGAGATTTGCGTGAGCAGTTCTTC.

J is TRBJ1-1 and V is TRBV4-2; unclear D gene. Germline lookup yields CDR1 LGHNA and CDR2 YNFKEQ. The CDR3 loop spans 16 amino acids. Trimming removed 1 base from V and 7 bases from J, with 19 bases in between. Here the CDR3 reads CASSQVSARRNGEAFF. The CDR3 DNA reads as TGTGCCAGCAGCCAAGTATCAGCACGGAGGAACGGTGAAGCTTTCTTT.